These T cell receptor beta chains were read from a single sample in a study of beta chain features in type 1 diabetes. Profiling relied on immunoSEQ multiplex PCR, and the TCRdb table lists in-frame clones only, not all of them. Among fewer than 400,000 clones listed, roughly 8.8% were seen once. Sequencing used central memory CD4+ T cells from blood. The receptors were sampled from a man aged 25 to 45 with type 1 diabetes. Both conserved end residues are part of each CDR3. A D gene is named only where the DNA matches it firmly. Rows give clone size only sometimes, using once, few, many, or a class for an expanded clone.

V gene	J gene	clone size	D gene	CDR3 DNA	CDR3 protein
TRBV2	TRBJ2-1	.	.	TGTGCCAGCAGTGAAATGGGGGTAAATGAGCAGTTCTTC	CASSEMGVNEQFF
TRBV27	TRBJ1-2	few	.	TGTGCCAGCAGTTTAAATTCCGTCCGCGGTGGCTACACCTTC	CASSLNSVRGGYTF
TRBV27	TRBJ2-7	few	.	TGTGCCAGCAGGGTACGGGACACCACGTACGAGCAGTACTTC	CASRVRDTTYEQYF
TRBV27	TRBJ2-7	.	TRBD1	TGTGCCAGCAGTTCCCCGGGACAGGGATCCTACGAGCAGTACTTC	CASSSPGQGSYEQYF
TRBV5-6	TRBJ2-1	many	TRBD1	TGTGCCAGCAGGGGAAGGGACAGGGACTACAATGAGCAGTTCTTC	CASRGRDRDYNEQFF
TRBV7-2	TRBJ2-3	few	TRBD2	TGTGCCAGCAGCTCACTTGGGCGGGGGGGCTTCACAGATACGCAGTATTTT	CASSSLGRGGFTDTQYF
TRBV28	TRBJ1-1	few	.	TGTGCCAGCAGTTTAAGCCTCAGGAACACTGAAGCTTTCTTT	CASSLSLRNTEAFF
TRBV25-1	TRBJ2-3	few	.	TGTGCCAGCAGTTCCCCGGGAACAGATACGCAGTATTTT	CASSSPGTDTQYF
TRBV5-1	TRBJ2-7	few	.	TGCGCCAGCAGCTTGATAGGGAAAGCGGAACTCGAGCAGTACTTC	CASSLIGKAELEQYF
TRBV5-1	TRBJ1-4	.	.	TGCGCCAGCAGCTTGGCGGTAGGGGCGAGTGAAAAACTGTTTTTT	CASSLAVGASEKLFF
TRBV5-1	TRBJ2-5	.	.	TGCGCCAGCAGCTTGGAATTCGGCAGGGTAGAGACCCAGTACTTC	CASSLEFGRVETQYF
TRBV5-1	TRBJ2-7	few	.	TGCGCCAGCAGCCCGGGACAGACCGGGGGATACGAGCAGTACTTC	CASSPGQTGGYEQYF
TRBV7-9	TRBJ2-3	.	.	TGTGCCAGCAGCGGAGCGGATACGCAGTATTTT	CASSGADTQYF
TRBV10-2	TRBJ2-1	.	.	TGCGCCAGCAGTTTTCTGGGGGTTGGAAACAATGAGCAGTTCTTC	CASSFLGVGNNEQFF
TRBV7-2	TRBJ1-4	few	.	TGTGCCAGCAGCTTATCCAGGGAAGAAAAACTGTTTTTT	CASSLSREEKLFF
TRBV30	TRBJ1-5	.	.	TGTGCCTGGAGTGTACAGAGTGGACGGAACAATCAGCCCCAGCATTTT	CAWSVQSGRNNQPQHF
TRBV5-1	TRBJ2-5	.	TRBD1	TGCGCCAGCAGCGGGGTGACAGGGCAAGAGACCCAGTACTTC	CASSGVTGQETQYF
TRBV6-5	TRBJ1-1	.	TRBD1	TGTGCCAGCAGTTACTCGACAGGGAGGGCGGCTGAAGCTTTCTTT	CASSYSTGRAAEAFF
TRBV4-3	TRBJ2-2	few	.	TGCGCCAGCAGCCAAGAGCATGGGACTTTGAACACCGGGGAGCTGTTTTTT	CASSQEHGTLNTGELFF